Following are 32 T cell receptor beta chains from one sample sequenced in a study of blood T cell repertoires in COVID-19. Only in-frame clones appear in the TCRdb table, and some are missing; sequencing was by immunoSEQ multiplex PCR. The profile shows 540,000 or so clones, 85% to 90% of them singletons. Sequencing was done on a sample of peripheral blood. Every receptor here comes from a woman between 50 and 59 years old with COVID-19, enrolled during active disease.

The rearrangement uses TRBV10-3 and TRBJ2-3, with D possibly TRBD2 on 6 matching bases. CDR1 and CDR2 from the germline V gene are ENHRY and SYGVKD. The CDR3 covers 13 residues. Trimming pared 7 bases from V and 2 bases from J, leaving 10 bases between. The CDR3, as DNA: TGTGCCATCACGGGAGAGACCACAGATACGCAGTATTTT. Protein: CAITGETTDTQYF.

This clone has just a few counts. The chain is built from TRBV7-9 and TRBJ2-3; D not certain. The germline V gene encodes CDR1 SEHNR and CDR2 FQNEAQ (reference sequence). V lost 5 bases and J lost 5, with 8 bases in between. The CDR3 loop spans 12 amino acids. For the CDR3, the DNA is TGTGCCAGCAGCCGGGTGGAAGATACGCAGTATTTT. It is translated as CASSRVEDTQYF.

This chain uses TRBV4-2 with TRBJ2-1; 8 bases line up with TRBD2. The junction had 8 bases not matched to a gene; V was cut back by 0 bases and J by 7 bases. The germline V gene has CDR1 LGHNA and CDR2 YNFKEQ. The CDR3 extends over 16 amino acids. The CDR3 bases are TGTGCCAGCAGCCAAGAAGGGACTAGTACCTCTAATGAGCAGTTCTTC. This gives the protein CASSQEGTSTSNEQFF.

The chain links TRBV15 to TRBJ1-3; D is perhaps TRBD1 (5 bases). Germline V gives CDR1 LNHNV, CDR2 YYDKDF (reference sequence). The CDR3 contains 14 residues. V was clipped by 5 bases and J by 0 bases, with 8 bases between them. The CDR3 here is CATSPGGSGNTIYF. Here the CDR3 DNA reads TGTGCCACCAGCCCCGGGGGCTCTGGAAACACCATATATTTT.

The V and J genes are TRBV7-9 and TRBJ1-2, with 7 bases matching TRBD1. The CDR3 totals 14 residues. V lost 5 bases to trimming and J lost 5 bases; unmatched junction nucleotides: 8. Germline V gene data show CDR1 as SEHNR and CDR2 as FQNEAQ (reference sequence). The CDR3 region has the DNA TGTGCCAGCAGCGGTCAGGGGGTACAGTATGGCTACACCTTC. The encoded protein is CASSGQGVQYGYTF.

V gene TRBV10-3 combines with J gene TRBJ2-2; 10 nucleotides agree with TRBD2. Germline CDR1 reads ENHRY; CDR2 reads SYGVKD. V lost 11 bases to trimming and J lost 1 base; unmatched junction nucleotides: 13. The CDR3 totals 17 residues. CDR3 DNA sequence: TGTGCCTCCAAGGGTACTAGCGGGGAACGGAACACCGGGGAGCTGTTTTTT. Translated: CASKGTSGERNTGELFF.

The gene calls are TRBV6-5 and TRBJ2-7; D is unclear. The germline V gene has CDR1 MNHEY and CDR2 SVGAGI. This CDR3 has 12 amino acids. Deletions cut 8 bases from V and 3 bases from J, with 11 bases between. CDR3 bases: TGTGCCAGCTCAGCGATGGACTACGAGCAGTACTTC. Encoded protein: CASSAMDYEQYF.

J is TRBJ2-7 and V is TRBV19, with TRBD2 identical over 9 bases. Germline CDR1 is LNHDA and CDR2 is SQIVND (reference sequence). CDR3 size: 15 residues. The V and J ends lost 3 bases and 6 bases, in that order; junction bases with no gene match: 9. For the CDR3, the DNA is TGTGCCAGTAGTATCCAGCGGGGGGTTAAAGTCGAGCAGTACTTC. Its protein is CASSIQRGVKVEQYF.

This chain joins TRBV6-6 and TRBJ1-1; TRBD1 might be the D (6 bases). V lost 5 bases to trimming and J lost 10 bases, with 11 bases between them. The V gene's germline CDR1 is MNHNY and CDR2 SVGAGI (reference sequence). CDR3 length: 11 amino acids. The CDR3 region has the DNA TGTGCCAGCAGTCCCCAGGGGAGAGCTTTCTTT. It specifies CASSPQGRAFF.

The rearrangement uses TRBV7-8 and TRBJ2-2, with unresolved D. The CDR3 extends over 11 amino acids. The V gene lost 4 bases and the J gene lost 7 bases, with 4 bases spanning the gap. Germline values: CDR1 SGHVS, CDR2 FQNEAQ. The CDR3 loop is CASSWSGELFF. The CDR3 region has the DNA TGTGCCAGCAGCTGGAGCGGGGAGCTGTTTTTT.

The chain joins TRBV21-1 to TRBJ1-6; the table's D call, TRBD1, was not checked against the DNA. TRBV21-1 is listed as a pseudogene. This CDR3 is 15 amino acids long. Here the CDR3 DNA reads TGTGCCAGCAGCAAAGCAGGGGGAAGCCTTTCACCCCTCCACTTT. Protein: CASSKAGGSLSPLHF.

The J gene is TRBJ2-2, the V gene TRBV19; 8 nucleotides line up with TRBD1. This CDR3 spans 15 amino acids. The V gene's germline CDR1 is LNHDA and CDR2 SQIVND (reference sequence). After removal of 7 bases from V and 2 bases from J, the junction contained 6 bases not matched to a gene. CDR3 region: CASIQGAANTGELFF. CDR3 nucleotide sequence: TGTGCCAGTATCCAGGGGGCTGCTAACACCGGGGAGCTGTTTTTT.

The rearrangement links TRBV27 to TRBJ2-3; D ambiguous. This CDR3 is built from 12 residues. V shed 5 bases and J shed 0 bases, with 3 bases lying between them. The germline V gene has CDR1 MNHEY and CDR2 SMNVEV (reference sequence). As DNA, the CDR3 is TGTGCCAGCAGTGGCAGCACAGATACGCAGTATTTT. This gives the protein CASSGSTDTQYF.

This sequence joins TRBV6-5 and TRBJ1-4; D remains unclear. Germline lookup yields CDR1 MNHEY and CDR2 SVGAGI. CDR3 length equals 14 residues. V dropped 6 bases and J dropped 8 bases, with 16 bases sitting between them. The CDR3 is CASRGSGLSEKLFF. DNA for the CDR3: TGTGCCAGCAGGGGCTCGGGGTTGTCAGAAAAACTGTTTTTT.

This clone showed up just a few times. V gene TRBV5-1 combines with J gene TRBJ1-6; no definite D call. The CDR3 sequence is 13 residues long. The germline V and J ends were trimmed by 5 bases and 6 bases, with 9 bases remaining between them. Per the germline V gene, CDR1 is SGHRS and CDR2 is YFSETQ. The DNA of the CDR3 is TGCGCCAGCAGGGCGGAACCTAATTCACCCCTCCACTTT. Protein sequence: CASRAEPNSPLHF.

V gene TRBV25-1 combines with J gene TRBJ2-1; 7 bases map to TRBD1. V dropped 4 bases and J dropped 1; count of bases not matched to a gene: 10. The germline gives CDR1 MGHDK, CDR2 SYGVNS. There are 17 residues in the CDR3. The CDR3 nucleotides are TGTGCCAGCAGTGGAAACCGGGACAGTTATTCCTACAATGAGCAGTTCTTC. Its translation: CASSGNRDSYSYNEQFF.

The CDR3 nucleotides read TGTGCCAGTACCTCAGTTCACTCTGGAAACACCATATATTTT. Translated: CASTSVHSGNTIYF. The genes are TRBV19 and TRBJ1-3; D uncertain. V was clipped by 7 bases and J by 0 bases, with 10 bases between them. Germline CDR1 reads LNHDA; CDR2 reads SQIVND (reference sequence). The CDR3 is 14 amino acids.

The chain carries TRBV30 and TRBJ2-3; TRBD1 aligns across 8 bases. This CDR3 region has 15 residues. The germline V gene encodes CDR1 GTSNPN and CDR2 SVGIG (reference sequence). V dropped 3 bases and J dropped 0; count of bases not matched to a gene: 5. In DNA form, the CDR3 reads TGTGCCTGGAGCTCGACAGGGGCCAGCACAGATACGCAGTATTTT. Translation gives CAWSSTGASTDTQYF.

V and J are TRBV5-7 and TRBJ1-6; D gene ambiguous. TRBV5-7 is known as an ORF, though its function is uncertain. The CDR3 is 17 residues long. Trimming removed 4 bases from V and 10 bases from J, with 24 bases in between. The CDR3 spells CASSLCGHGGRRSPLHF. In DNA form, the CDR3 reads TGTGCCAGCAGCCTGTGCGGCCACGGAGGTAGGAGGTCACCCCTCCACTTT.

This clone came up a few times. The chain employs TRBV19 and TRBJ1-6; TRBD1 is a possible D gene (6 bases). The CDR3 is 13 residues long. With 7 bases removed from V and 7 bases from J, the gap between germline ends came to 11 bases. Germline-derived CDR1 and CDR2 are LNHDA and SQIVND (reference sequence). CDR3 nucleotide sequence: TGTGCCAGTACCGGACAGTCCAATTCACCCCTCCACTTT. Its protein is CASTGQSNSPLHF.

V and J are TRBV19 and TRBJ1-2, with 7 bases identical to TRBD1. Germline V CDR1 and CDR2: LNHDA, SQIVND (reference sequence). The CDR3 has 13 residues. The trim removed 7 bases at V and 5 bases at J, leaving 7 bases unmatched. The CDR3, as DNA: TGTGCCAGTAAAAGAGGACAGGAATATGGCTACACCTTC. Amino acids: CASKRGQEYGYTF. Complete variable domain (other parts from reference TRBV19 and TRBJ1-2): DGGITQSPKYLFRKEGQNVTLSCEQNLNHDAMYWYRQDPGQGLRLIYYSQIVNDFQKGDIAEGYSVSREKKESFPLTVTSAQKNPTAFYLCASKRGQEYGYTFGSGTRLTVV.

This chain connects TRBV7-6 to TRBJ1-3, with D unresolved. The germline V gene has CDR1 SGHVS and CDR2 FNYEAQ. This CDR3 comprises 16 residues. The V and J ends lost 1 base and 0 bases respectively, with 10 bases between them. The chain's CDR3 is CASSLGHHRSGNTIYF. As DNA, the CDR3 is TGTGCCAGCAGCTTAGGGCACCACCGCTCTGGAAACACCATATATTTT. Together with reference TRBV7-6 and TRBJ1-3, the CDR3 gives the full variable domain: GAGVSQSPRYKVTKRGQDVALRCDPISGHVSLYWYRQALGQGPEFLTYFNYEAQQDKSGLPNDRFSAERPEGSISTLTIQRTEQRDSAMYRCASSLGHHRSGNTIYFGEGSWLTVV.

The rearrangement uses TRBV28 and TRBJ1-2, with a tentative D call TRBD1 (6 bases). Germline-derived CDR1 and CDR2 are MDHEN and SYDVKM. V gave up 2 bases and J gave up 4 bases, with 17 bases separating them. This CDR3 region has 16 residues. CDR3 DNA sequence: TGTGCCAGCAGTTTAGGGGACACCCCCAGGAGCTATGGCTACACCTTC. Translating it yields CASSLGDTPRSYGYTF.

V gene TRBV27 combines with J gene TRBJ2-5, with 8 bases identical to TRBD2. The CDR3 is made up of 16 amino acids. J lost 1 base, V lost 6 bases, and 10 bases had no gene match. From germline, CDR1 is MNHEY and CDR2 SMNVEV (reference sequence). The CDR3 sequence is CASSLGAGGFQETQYF. In DNA, the CDR3 is TGTGCCAGCAGCCTAGGGGCGGGGGGTTTCCAAGAGACCCAGTACTTC.

This clone was recorded a few times. The chain recombines TRBV3-1 (or the pseudogene TRBV3-2) with TRBJ2-7; the D gene is possibly TRBD2 (5 bases). The V end lost 2 bases, the J end lost 7 bases, and 15 bases lay between the germline ends. The CDR3 length is 14 residues. Per the germline V gene, CDR1 is LGHDT and CDR2 is YNNKEL (reference sequence). The CDR3 sequence: CASSQSAHTGEQYF. CDR3 coding DNA: TGTGCCAGCAGCCAATCAGCGCATACGGGGGAGCAGTACTTC.

This chain links TRBV5-5 with TRBJ1-1; 10 bases are a match to TRBD1. CDR1 SGHKS and CDR2 YYEKEE come from the germline V gene (reference sequence). There are 17 residues in the CDR3. V shed 0 bases, J shed 10 bases, and the junction held 15 bases outside the gene matches. CDR3 loop: CASSLAPRTGGEGGAFF. The CDR3 DNA reads as TGTGCCAGCAGCTTGGCCCCAAGGACAGGGGGTGAAGGGGGAGCTTTCTTT.

The V call is TRBV6-5, the J call TRBJ2-1; a weak D match, TRBD2 (6 bases). Trimming left V 8 bases short and J 7 bases short, with 12 bases between. This CDR3 is built from 12 residues. CDR1 and CDR2 (germline): MNHEY, SVGAGI. The CDR3 reads CASGQGRNEQFF. The CDR3 nucleotides are TGTGCCAGCGGACAAGGGAGGAATGAGCAGTTCTTC.

The J gene is TRBJ2-7, the V gene TRBV19; TRBD2 matches 8 bases. The CDR3 has 13 amino acids. Germline CDR1 LNHDA, CDR2 SQIVND (reference sequence). The CDR3 is CVGTSGPSYEQYF. Written as DNA, the CDR3 is TGTGTCGGAACTAGCGGACCATCCTACGAGCAGTACTTC.

V gene TRBV6-5 combines with J gene TRBJ1-6; D is perhaps TRBD1 (5 bases). The CDR3 loop spans 15 amino acids. The V gene's germline CDR1 is MNHEY and CDR2 SVGAGI. V was cut by 2 bases and J by 7 bases, with 12 bases left in between. The CDR3 spells CASSYAGNPNSPLHF. The CDR3 bases are TGTGCCAGCAGTTACGCAGGGAACCCCAATTCACCCCTCCACTTT.

The chain joins TRBV5-1 to TRBJ1-3, with 7 bases that match TRBD1. The CDR3 is made up of 17 amino acids. The trim removed 2 bases at V and 3 bases at J, leaving 11 bases unmatched. Per germline, CDR1 SGHRS and CDR2 YFSETQ. CDR3 loop: CASSLQPPGTDGNTIYF. In DNA form, the CDR3 reads TGCGCCAGCAGCTTACAGCCCCCCGGGACAGATGGAAACACCATATATTTT.

The V and J genes are TRBV11-2 and TRBJ1-1; D perhaps matches TRBD1 (5 bases). The CDR3 contains 16 residues. Trimming left V 3 bases short and J 1 base short, with 15 bases between. Germline CDR1 reads SGHAT; CDR2 reads FQNNGV. The CDR3 spells CASSFARQTPNTEAFF. The CDR3 DNA reads as TGTGCCAGCAGCTTCGCTAGACAGACCCCGAACACTGAAGCTTTCTTT.

The rearrangement joins TRBV11-2 to TRBJ2-7; 10 bases map to TRBD1. The V and J ends lost 7 bases and 4 bases, in that order; junction bases with no gene match: 7. Looked up from germline, CDR1 is SGHAT and CDR2 is FQNNGV. The CDR3 runs to 14 residues. The CDR3 sequence: CASTRDRGSYEQYF. CDR3 DNA sequence: TGTGCCAGCACCCGGGACAGGGGATCTTACGAGCAGTACTTC.